A selection of T cell receptor beta chains follows, all from one sample in a study of beta chain features in type 1 diabetes. TCRdb keeps only in-frame clones here, not all; method: immunoSEQ multiplex PCR. Of around 450,000 clones listed, about an eighth are singletons. Sequencing was done on a sample of naive CD4+ T cells from blood. These receptors were obtained from a woman between 18 and 29 years old in good health. The CDR3 runs from the conserved cysteine through the conserved F or W. The D gene is left open where the match is weak. Size tells how often a clone was seen (once, few, many) or the class of an expanded clone, and some rows leave it out.

>-|TRBJ2-3|TRBV9|few
CASSVLYTDTQYF
TGTGCCAGCAGCGTACTTTACACAGATACGCAGTATTTT
>-|TRBJ2-2|TRBV11-1|-
CASSLGRTGELFF
TGTGCCAGCAGCTTGGGACGGACCGGGGAGCTGTTTTTT
>-|TRBJ2-3|TRBV6-4|-
CASSGPSEVADTQYF
TGTGCCAGCAGTGGGCCTAGCGAGGTCGCAGATACGCAGTATTTT
>-|TRBJ2-7|TRBV29-1|few
CSVGESGAAYF
TGCAGCGTGGGGGAAAGTGGGGCGGCGTACTTC
>-|TRBJ2-1|TRBV4-2|-
CASSQDMPPPFYEQFF
TGTGCCAGCAGCCAAGATATGCCACCGCCATTCTATGAGCAGTTCTTC
>-|TRBJ1-4|TRBV4-1|few
CASSWGTGKFGEKLFF
TGCGCCAGCAGCTGGGGAACAGGGAAGTTCGGTGAAAAACTGTTTTTT
>TRBD2|TRBJ2-5|TRBV11-2|few
CASSRYSGDETQYF
TGTGCCAGCAGCCGATATAGCGGGGATGAGACCCAGTACTTC
>-|TRBJ1-4|TRBV6-5|-
CASGRFATNEKLFF
TGTGCCAGCGGTAGATTTGCAACTAATGAAAAACTGTTTTTT
>-|TRBJ2-3|TRBV7-9|few
CASSQFGIVPVQYF
TGTGCCAGCAGCCAATTCGGTATAGTCCCGGTGCAGTATTTT
>-|TRBJ2-3|TRBV7-2|few
CASSLAFSGDTQYF
TGTGCCAGCAGCTTAGCGTTCTCGGGAGATACGCAGTATTTT
>-|TRBJ2-1|TRBV19|few
CASSGSGRHEQFF
TGTGCCAGTAGCGGGAGTGGCAGACATGAGCAGTTCTTC
>TRBD2|TRBJ2-1|TRBV11-1|few
CASSSGTSSYNEQFF
TGTGCCAGCAGCAGCGGGACTAGCTCCTACAATGAGCAGTTCTTC
>-|TRBJ1-2|TRBV11-2|few
CASSQNPAYGYTF
TGTGCCAGCAGCCAGAACCCGGCTTATGGCTACACCTTC
>-|TRBJ2-3|TRBV9|-
CASSVQVYTDTQYF
TGTGCCAGCAGCGTCCAGGTCTACACAGATACGCAGTATTTT
>-|TRBJ1-1|TRBV29-1|few
CSVEGLGTGQAFF
TGCAGCGTTGAGGGTCTGGGCACAGGGCAAGCTTTCTTT
>TRBD1|TRBJ2-3|TRBV29-1|few
CSVQQGPDTDTQYF
TGCAGCGTACAACAGGGGCCGGACACAGATACGCAGTATTTT
>TRBD1|TRBJ2-1|TRBV7-2|-
CASSDRDSLTSEQFF
TGTGCCAGCAGCGACCGGGACAGCCTAACTAGTGAGCAGTTCTTC